These 22 T cell receptor beta chains originate from one sample sequenced in a study of T cell responses to AZD1222 COVID-19 vaccine. Sequenced by immunoSEQ multiplex PCR; TCRdb stores in-frame clones only, minus some. Among some 88,000 clones listed, roughly nine tenths were seen once. The source material was peripheral blood, sampled on day 0 of AZD1222 vaccination. The receptors here all came from an adult in good health.

The chain employs TRBV10-1 and TRBJ1-1; maybe TRBD1 (6 bases). In germline, CDR1 is WNHNN, CDR2 SYGVQD (reference sequence). The CDR3 has 14 amino acids. V was shortened by 6 bases and J by 1 base, with 12 bases between the two germline ends. The CDR3 protein is CASRQGGWNTEAFF. The CDR3 nucleotides read TGCGCCAGCAGACAAGGGGGATGGAACACTGAAGCTTTCTTT.

The chain combines TRBV9 with TRBJ2-7; 13 bases align to TRBD2. Germline V gene sequence: CDR1 SGDLS, CDR2 YYNGEE. Germline trimming cut 0 bases from V and 6 bases from J; bases unmatched to any gene: 3. CDR3 length: 15 amino acids. The CDR3 DNA follows: TGTGCCAGCAGCGTAGGGACTAGCGGGAGCCCCGAGCAGTACTTC. Amino acids: CASSVGTSGSPEQYF.

The V call is TRBV7-3, the J call TRBJ2-3; the match to TRBD2 covers 11 bases. Germline-derived CDR1 and CDR2 are SGHTA and FQGTGA. V shed 5 bases and J 4 bases; nucleotides not matched to a gene: 5. CDR3 length: 15 residues. The CDR3, as DNA: TGTGCCAGCAGCGCTACTAGCGGGAGTTCAGATACGCAGTATTTT. It is translated as CASSATSGSSDTQYF. The variable domain in full, completed from reference TRBV7-3 and TRBJ2-3, reads GAGVSQTPSNKVTEKGKYVELRCDPISGHTALYWYRQSLGQGPEFLIYFQGTGAADDSGLPNDRFFAVRPEGSVSTLKIQRTERGDSAVYLCASSATSGSSDTQYFGPGTRLTVL.

The V call is TRBV18, the J call TRBJ1-6; 7 bases map to TRBD1. After removal of 1 base from V and 5 bases from J, the junction contained 5 bases not matched to a gene. The CDR3 spans 16 residues. In germline, CDR1 is KGHSH, CDR2 LQKENI. In DNA form, the CDR3 reads TGTGCCAGCTCACCACAGGGGACAGAGAATAATTCACCCCTCCACTTT. Translating gives CASSPQGTENNSPLHF. The variable domain in full, with the rest retrieved from reference TRBV18 and TRBJ1-6, is NAGVMQNPRHLVRRRGQEARLRCSPMKGHSHVYWYRQLPEEGLKFMVYLQKENIIDESGMPKERFSAEFPKEGPSILRIQQVVRGDSAAYFCASSPQGTENNSPLHFGNGTRLTVT.

The gene calls are TRBV6-4 and TRBJ2-1; TRBD2 matches 12 bases. The CDR3 runs to 17 residues. Trimming at V came to 3 bases and at J to 2 bases, leaving 5 bases not matched to a gene. The V gene's germline CDR1 is MRHNA and CDR2 SNTAGT. DNA of the CDR3: TGTGCCAGCAGTGAACTAGCGGGAGGTTTGGCCTACAATGAGCAGTTCTTC. Protein product: CASSELAGGLAYNEQFF.

The gene calls are TRBV3-1 (or the pseudogene TRBV3-2) and TRBJ2-1, with 11 nucleotides matching TRBD2. The CDR3 has 12 amino acids. V lost 4 bases, J lost 10 bases, and 0 bases stayed unmatched. Looked up from germline, CDR1 is LGHDT and CDR2 is YNNKEL (reference sequence). In nucleotides, the CDR3 is TGTGCCAGCAGCCGGACTAGCGGGGAGCAGTTCTTC. Residues: CASSRTSGEQFF.

The chain is built from TRBV28 and TRBJ2-1, with 12 bases that match TRBD1. The V and J ends lost 5 bases and 7 bases, in that order; junction bases with no gene match: 3. The CDR3 totals 14 residues. Per the germline V gene, CDR1 is MDHEN and CDR2 is SYDVKM. CDR3 amino acids: CASSRGQGANEQFF. The CDR3 DNA follows: TGTGCCAGCAGTCGGGGACAGGGGGCGAATGAGCAGTTCTTC.

This sequence joins TRBV24-1 and TRBJ2-7; D ambiguous. V was pared by 1 base and J by 7 bases, with 7 bases between. Germline V gene data show CDR1 as KGHDR and CDR2 as SFDVKD. This CDR3 spans 12 amino acids. In DNA form, the CDR3 reads TGTGCCACCAGTGATTTAAAGGGTGAGCAGTACTTC. Translation gives CATSDLKGEQYF.

J is TRBJ1-6 and V is TRBV28; 10 bases are shared with TRBD1. Unmatched junction bases numbered 9, after V lost 6 bases and J lost 10 bases. CDR3 length equals 15 residues. CDR1 and CDR2 (germline): MDHEN, SYDVKM. CDR3 in amino acids: CASRGAGTGDSPLHF. In DNA form, the CDR3 reads TGTGCCAGCAGAGGGGCCGGGACAGGGGACTCACCCCTCCACTTT.

The V call is TRBV7-9, the J call TRBJ2-5; D may be TRBD1 (6 bases). Germline CDR1 SEHNR, CDR2 FQNEAQ (reference sequence). V was shortened by 5 bases and J by 5 bases, with 24 bases between the two germline ends. The CDR3 is made up of 17 amino acids. The CDR3 coding sequence is TGTGCCAGCAGCGTAGGTTACAGGGTGGGGGTCCGCGAGACCCAGTACTTC. As protein: CASSVGYRVGVRETQYF. Looking up the rest from reference TRBV7-9 and TRBJ2-5 gives the full variable domain: DTGVSQNPRHKITKRGQNVTFRCDPISEHNRLYWYRQTLGQGPEFLTYFQNEAQLEKSRLLSDRFSAERPKGSFSTLEIQRTEQGDSAMYLCASSVGYRVGVRETQYFGPGTRLLVL.

The chain is built from TRBV2 and TRBJ2-1, with D perhaps being TRBD1 or TRBD2 (5 bases each). The V end lost 5 bases, the J end lost 7 bases, and 15 bases lay between the germline ends. This CDR3 is 14 amino acids long. In germline, CDR1 is SNHLY, CDR2 FYNNEI. The CDR3 sequence: CASSQGDGPNEQFF. The CDR3 DNA follows: TGTGCCAGCAGTCAAGGGGACGGGCCGAATGAGCAGTTCTTC.

The chain joins TRBV11-1 to TRBJ2-1; 11 positions match TRBD2. Germline CDR1 SGHAT, CDR2 FQDESV (reference sequence). V lost 1 base and J lost 5; bases outside the gene matches: 4. There are 16 residues in the CDR3. Here the CDR3 reads CASSLETSGVNNEQFF. CDR3 coding DNA: TGTGCCAGCAGCTTAGAGACTAGCGGGGTCAACAATGAGCAGTTCTTC.

The chain uses TRBV7-8 and TRBJ2-3; tentative D call: TRBD2 (5 bases). The CDR3 loop spans 15 amino acids. The V gene's germline CDR1 is SGHVS and CDR2 FQNEAQ. Between the trimmed V and J ends, which lost 3 bases and 3 bases, there was a span of 13 bases. This CDR3 is CASSFMARETDTQYF. In nucleotides, the CDR3 is TGTGCCAGCAGCTTTATGGCGAGGGAGACAGATACGCAGTATTTT.

This rearrangement joins TRBV11-2 to TRBJ2-1, with 10 bases lining up with TRBD2. The CDR3 has 15 amino acids. Germline V gene lookup returns CDR1 SGHAT and CDR2 FQNNGV. V was pared by 5 bases and J by 3 bases, with 4 bases of the junction left unmatched. The DNA of the CDR3 is TGTGCCAGCAGCCTAGCGGGGGTAAGCTACAATGAGCAGTTCTTC. Translation gives CASSLAGVSYNEQFF.

The chain has TRBV6-2 or TRBV6-3 and TRBJ1-5; D call uncertain. The CDR3 totals 14 residues. The germline V gene has CDR1 MNHEY and CDR2 SVGEGT. The V end was cut by 2 bases, the J end by 7 bases, with 12 bases between. The CDR3 DNA is TGTGCCAGCAGTTACCCCGAGAGGGCCCAGCCCCAGCATTTT. It translates to CASSYPERAQPQHF.

This rearrangement joins TRBV5-1 to TRBJ2-7; unclear D gene. CDR3 length equals 11 residues. Per the germline V gene, CDR1 is SGHRS and CDR2 is YFSETQ. V lost 0 bases, J lost 6 bases, and 4 bases lay in between. The CDR3 DNA reads as TGCGCCAGCAGCTTGGATGCCGAGCAGTACTTC. This translates into CASSLDAEQYF. The full variable domain, completed using reference TRBV5-1 and TRBJ2-7, is KAGVTQTPRYLIKTRGQQVTLSCSPISGHRSVSWYQQTPGQGLQFLFEYFSETQRNKGNFPGRFSGRQFSNSRSEMNVSTLELGDSALYLCASSLDAEQYFGPGTRLTVT.

This sequence joins TRBV10-2 and TRBJ2-1, with 8 bases aligning to TRBD2. The CDR3 runs 13 residues. J gave up 4 bases and V 6 bases, and 2 bases lay outside the gene matches. Germline CDR1 WSHSY, CDR2 SAAADI. The CDR3 DNA sequence: TGCGCCAGCAGAATAGCGGGGTACAATGAGCAGTTCTTC. As protein: CASRIAGYNEQFF.

V and J are TRBV27 and TRBJ2-7; 8 bases line up with TRBD2. This CDR3 has 14 amino acids. Trimming at V came to 4 bases and at J to 3 bases, leaving 5 bases not matched to a gene. Germline V gene lookup returns CDR1 MNHEY and CDR2 SMNVEV (reference sequence). The CDR3 protein is CASSSGTRSYEQYF. The CDR3 DNA is TGTGCCAGCAGTTCCGGGACTAGAAGCTACGAGCAGTACTTC.

This clone was counted only a few times. This chain joins TRBV30 and TRBJ1-2; D gene unclear. V shed 0 bases and J shed 7 bases, with 15 bases lying between them. Germline loops: CDR1 GTSNPN, CDR2 SVGIG (reference sequence). The CDR3 has 14 residues. This chain's CDR3 is CAWSVREGRSGYTF. CDR3 bases: TGTGCCTGGAGTGTAAGGGAGGGCAGAAGTGGCTACACCTTC.

CDR3: CASSFQGASGELFF. The DNA for the CDR3 is TGCGCCAGCAGCTTTCAGGGGGCGTCCGGGGAGCTGTTTTTT. This chain links TRBV5-1 with TRBJ2-2; 8 positions agree with TRBD1. Trimming removed 2 bases from V and 6 bases from J; junction bases left unmatched: 3. The CDR3 has 14 residues. In germline, CDR1 is SGHRS, CDR2 YFSETQ.

The chain links TRBV18 to TRBJ1-4; 10 nucleotides line up with TRBD1. The V gene's germline CDR1 is KGHSH and CDR2 LQKENI. The CDR3 contains 15 residues. Unmatched junction bases numbered 3, after V lost 4 bases and J lost 4 bases. CDR3 coding DNA: TGTGCCAGCTCACGAGGGACAGGGGATAATGAAAAACTGTTTTTT. This codes for CASSRGTGDNEKLFF.

V and J are TRBV9 and TRBJ1-2; no reliable D call. The CDR3 totals 15 residues. Trimming pared 1 base from V and 0 bases from J, leaving 10 bases between. Germline V lookup: CDR1 SGDLS, CDR2 YYNGEE. The CDR3 DNA reads as TGTGCCAGCAGCGTAAGCGCGACGGCTAACTATGGCTACACCTTC. Protein: CASSVSATANYGYTF. Complete variable domain (other parts from reference TRBV9 and TRBJ1-2): DSGVTQTPKHLITATGQRVTLRCSPRSGDLSVYWYQQSLDQGLQFLIQYYNGEERAKGNILERFSAQQFPDLHSELNLSSLELGDSALYFCASSVSATANYGYTFGSGTRLTVV.